A selection of T cell receptor beta chains follows, all from one sample in a study of response to subunit inactivated influenza vaccine. TCRdb re-derived calls from the RT-PCR reads in MiXCR, one entry per CDR3 protein. Here the sample spans about 540,000 distinct CDR3 sequences, approximately 14% being singletons. The material sequenced was PBMCs from blood, taken 11 to 12 days after vaccination. The receptors shown here come from a man aged 50 or older who received an inactivated influenza vaccine. Both conserved end residues are part of each CDR3. The D gene is left open where the match is weak. Not every row has a clone size; where given, it reads once, few, many or a size class.

d_call	v_call	j_call	clone_size	cdr3_aa	cdr3_nt
.	TRBV5-1	TRBJ2-2	few	CASSLGLGDTGELFF	TGCGCCAGCAGCTTGGGGTTAGGGGACACCGGGGAGCTGTTTTTT
TRBD1	TRBV5-1	TRBJ1-4	few	CASSIGTGNEKLFF	TGCGCCAGCAGTATCGGGACAGGGAATGAAAAACTGTTTTTT
.	TRBV12-3/TRBV12-4	TRBJ2-5	few	CASSLAPTGETQYF	TGTGCCAGCAGTTTAGCTCCGACGGGGGAGACCCAGTACTTC
.	TRBV5-1	TRBJ2-7	few	CASTRQGGDYEQYF	TGCGCCAGCACCCGACAGGGAGGGGACTACGAGCAGTACTTC
.	TRBV5-1	TRBJ1-2	.	CASSLDRYGYTF	TGCGCCAGCAGCTTGGACCGCTATGGCTACACCTTC
.	TRBV5-6	TRBJ1-1	.	CASSSISGGFGAFF	TGTGCCAGCAGCTCAATAAGCGGGGGATTCGGAGCTTTCTTT
.	TRBV7-3	TRBJ2-2	few	CASSPRGATGELFF	TGTGCCAGCAGCCCGAGGGGGGCCACCGGGGAGCTGTTTTTT
TRBD1	TRBV29-1	TRBJ1-1	medium-sized	CSSQMGQGVTEAFF	TGCAGCTCACAAATGGGGCAGGGGGTCACTGAAGCTTTCTTT
.	TRBV12-3/TRBV12-4	TRBJ1-6	many	CASSSAGGTNSPLHF	TGTGCCAGCAGTTCCGCTGGGGGGACGAATTCACCCCTCCACTTT
TRBD1	TRBV20-1	TRBJ1-2	many	CSASRTGGRVNYGYTF	TGCAGTGCTAGCCGGACAGGGGGCAGGGTCAACTATGGCTACACCTTC
.	TRBV29-1	TRBJ1-1	.	CSGGVRGMNTEAFF	TGCAGCGGCGGGGTGAGGGGTATGAACACTGAAGCTTTCTTT
.	TRBV4-1	TRBJ2-1	few	CASSPTGYLDEQFF	TGCGCCAGCAGCCCCACAGGGTATCTCGATGAGCAGTTCTTC
.	TRBV20-1	TRBJ2-3	.	CSATKLPAGVGDTQYF	TGCAGTGCTACCAAACTGCCGGCGGGTGTAGGAGATACGCAGTATTTT
TRBD1	TRBV2	TRBJ2-5	.	CASKGQGEETQYF	TGTGCCAGCAAGGGACAGGGGGAAGAGACCCAGTACTTC
TRBD2	TRBV19	TRBJ2-7	.	CASSPREATSYEQYF	TGTGCCAGTAGTCCCCGGGAGGCCACCTCCTACGAGCAGTACTTC
.	TRBV29-1	TRBJ2-1	few	CSALSPGERRFF	TGCAGCGCTCTGAGCCCGGGGGAGAGGCGGTTCTTC
.	TRBV18	TRBJ2-2	few	CASSPQGETGELFF	TGTGCCAGCTCACCACAGGGTGAAACCGGGGAGCTGTTTTTT
.	TRBV20-1	TRBJ2-5	.	CSARLGGEGSQYF	TGCAGTGCTCGACTAGGGGGGGAAGGCTCCCAGTACTTC
.	TRBV20-1	TRBJ1-5	few	CSARASGSPTGQPQHF	TGCAGTGCTAGAGCCAGTGGCAGCCCCACAGGACAGCCCCAGCATTTT
.	TRBV20-1	TRBJ2-2	few	CSARQGTGELFF	TGCAGTGCTAGACAGGGCACCGGGGAGCTGTTTTTT
.	TRBV4-3	TRBJ1-5	many	CASSQESSQPQHF	TGCGCCAGCAGCCAAGAGTCTAGCCAGCCCCAGCATTTT
.	TRBV12-3/TRBV12-4	TRBJ1-1	many	CASSLGHQNTEAFF	TGTGCCAGCAGTTTAGGACACCAGAACACTGAAGCTTTCTTT
.	TRBV12-3/TRBV12-4	TRBJ2-7	.	CASAAGIYEQYF	TGTGCCAGCGCCGCAGGAATTTACGAGCAGTACTTC
TRBD1	TRBV29-1	TRBJ2-3	once	CSVRGKHTDTQYF	TGCAGCGTCAGGGGGAAACACACAGATACGCAGTATTTT
.	TRBV21-1	TRBJ2-7	.	CASLPLIAGGPYEQYF	TGTGCCAGCCTCCCCTTAATAGCGGGGGGGCCGTACGAGCAGTACTTC
.	TRBV7-9	TRBJ2-7	.	CASSAGTAPPYEQYF	TGTGCCAGCAGCGCCGGGACGGCACCTCCTTACGAGCAGTACTTC
.	TRBV4-3	TRBJ1-1	few	CASSQERDTEAFF	TGCGCCAGCAGCCAAGAAAGAGACACTGAAGCTTTCTTT
.	TRBV11-2	TRBJ2-1	many	CASSLVVHRPPRYNEQFF	TGTGCCAGCAGCTTAGTAGTCCATCGGCCGCCGCGTTACAATGAGCAGTTCTTC
.	TRBV28	TRBJ1-5	.	CASRNGDYSNQPQHF	TGTGCCAGCAGGAATGGTGATTATAGCAATCAGCCCCAGCATTTT
.	TRBV12-3/TRBV12-4	TRBJ1-5	many	CASSLLENQPQHF	TGTGCCAGCAGTTTACTTGAGAATCAGCCCCAGCATTTT
.	TRBV15	TRBJ2-1	.	CATSRGGALSSYNEQFF	TGTGCCACCAGCAGGGGGGGGGCTCTGAGCTCCTACAATGAGCAGTTCTTC
TRBD1	TRBV27	TRBJ2-4	many	CASGMSDRHKNIQYF	TGTGCCAGCGGGATGTCGGACAGGCACAAAAACATTCAGTACTTC
TRBD1	TRBV7-9	TRBJ2-2	.	CASSLTTGDKNTGELFF	TGTGCCAGCAGCTTAACCACAGGGGACAAGAACACCGGGGAGCTGTTTTTT
.	TRBV21-1	TRBJ2-7	.	CASSSGEQYF	TGTGCCAGCAGCAGCGGTGAGCAGTACTTC
TRBD1	TRBV19	TRBJ2-7	.	CASSDRGETYEQYF	TGTGCCAGTAGCGACAGGGGGGAAACCTACGAGCAGTACTTC
.	TRBV28	TRBJ2-1	many	CASSTLGNEQFF	TGTGCCAGCAGTACCCTGGGGAATGAGCAGTTCTTC
TRBD1	TRBV5-6	TRBJ2-4	.	CASSLGQGAIQYF	TGTGCCAGCAGCTTGGGACAGGGGGCAATTCAGTACTTC
.	TRBV5-1	TRBJ2-3	.	CASRAGNTDTQYF	TGCGCCAGCAGGGCGGGAAACACAGATACGCAGTATTTT
.	TRBV3-1	TRBJ2-2	.	CASSQVRSGELFF	TGTGCCAGCAGCCAAGTGAGGTCCGGGGAGCTGTTTTTT
TRBD2	TRBV29-1	TRBJ2-7	.	CSAQTSSGSIYEQYF	TGCAGCGCTCAAACCTCTAGCGGGAGCATTTACGAGCAGTACTTC
TRBD1	TRBV12-3/TRBV12-4	TRBJ1-5	many	CASSLTGGQPQHF	TGTGCCAGCAGCCTTACAGGGGGCCAGCCCCAGCATTTT
.	TRBV3-1	TRBJ1-1	.	CASSQVGSEAFF	TGTGCCAGCAGCCAAGTTGGGAGTGAAGCTTTCTTT
TRBD2	TRBV13	TRBJ2-5	.	CASLAGPGREETQYF	TGTGCCAGCCTAGCGGGACCAGGGAGGGAAGAGACCCAGTACTTC
.	TRBV3-1	TRBJ1-1	few	CASSQRWMRVAEAFF	TGTGCCAGCAGCCAACGTTGGATGAGGGTTGCTGAAGCTTTCTTT
.	TRBV20-1	TRBJ2-3	few	CSARDPGYQSTDTQYF	TGCAGTGCTAGAGATCCCGGCTACCAGAGCACAGATACGCAGTATTTT
TRBD1	TRBV27	TRBJ1-5	few	CASSLEPGGFQPQHF	TGTGCCAGCAGTTTAGAGCCAGGGGGGTTCCAGCCCCAGCATTTT
.	TRBV5-1	TRBJ1-2	few	CASSLDLGLYGYTF	TGCGCCAGCAGCTTGGATCTGGGGCTCTATGGCTACACCTTC
.	TRBV6-2/TRBV6-3	TRBJ2-7	once	CASSSRAQPSYEQYF	TGTGCCAGCAGTTCCCGGGCCCAGCCTTCCTACGAGCAGTACTTC
.	TRBV4-3	TRBJ1-5	.	CASSQMPGRQPQHF	TGCGCCAGCAGCCAAATGCCGGGACGGCAGCCCCAGCATTTT
.	TRBV5-4	TRBJ1-3	.	CASSLQGLSGNTIYF	TGTGCCAGCAGCTTACAGGGCCTCTCTGGAAACACCATATATTTT